This TCR beta chain was found in a study of control samples from healthy donors and cancer patients. The CDR3 length is 15 residues. The trim removed 3 bases at V and 2 bases at J, leaving 3 bases unmatched. Germline V gives CDR1 SGHDT, CDR2 YYEEEE. Libraries were prepared by immunoSEQ multiplex PCR; TCRdb keeps only in-frame clonotypes and omits some of them. This table has some 87,000 clones, around 92% appearing once. The sequenced material came from blood. The clonotype was recovered from a young man in good health. The genes are TRBV5-6 and TRBJ2-5; TRBD2 matches at 11 bases. CDR3 coding DNA: TGTGCCAGCAGCTCGGGACTAGCGGTGCAAGAGACCCAGTACTTC. Translated: CASSSGLAVQETQYF.